Listed below are T cell receptor beta chains from one sample, sequenced in a study of blood T cell repertoires in COVID-19. TCRdb's table, derived via immunoSEQ multiplex PCR, lists solely in-frame clones and lacks some. This table holds approximately 190,000 clones, over 80% found once. Sequenced: peripheral blood. The receptors were sampled from a woman aged 55-69 years with COVID-19, enrolled during active disease. Both conserved end residues are part of each CDR3. The D gene is left open where the match is weak. Clone size is not always given. Where it is, it says once, few, many or a class for expanded clones.

j_gene: TRBJ2-2; abundance: NA; v_gene: TRBV4-2; d_gene: TRBD2; CDR3aa: CASSQDRAGGFSTGELFF; CDR3nt: TGTGCCAGCAGCCAAGATCGAGCGGGAGGGTTTAGCACCGGGGAGCTGTTTTTT
j_gene: TRBJ1-4; abundance: NA; v_gene: TRBV13; d_gene: NA; CDR3aa: CASSLGRGNEKLFF; CDR3nt: TGTGCCAGCAGCTTAGGCCGGGGGAACGAAAAACTGTTTTTT
j_gene: TRBJ2-7; abundance: many; v_gene: TRBV6-5; d_gene: TRBD2; CDR3aa: CASRLEVLAAYEQYF; CDR3nt: TGTGCCAGCCGATTAGAGGTACTAGCGGCCTACGAGCAGTACTTC
j_gene: TRBJ2-1; abundance: NA; v_gene: TRBV27; d_gene: TRBD2; CDR3aa: CASKQTSGLGEQFF; CDR3nt: TGTGCCAGCAAACAGACTAGCGGTCTGGGCGAGCAGTTCTTC
j_gene: TRBJ2-3; abundance: NA; v_gene: TRBV5-1; d_gene: NA; CDR3aa: CASSLFGGSTPDTQYF; CDR3nt: TGCGCCAGCAGCTTGTTTGGGGGCTCAACCCCAGATACGCAGTATTTT
j_gene: TRBJ1-1; abundance: NA; v_gene: TRBV4-1; d_gene: NA; CDR3aa: CASSPGTVLNTEAFF; CDR3nt: TGCGCCAGCAGCCCCGGCACAGTCCTGAACACTGAAGCTTTCTTT
j_gene: TRBJ2-1; abundance: NA; v_gene: TRBV5-1; d_gene: TRBD2; CDR3aa: CASRRAGGPRYEQFF; CDR3nt: TGCGCCAGCAGGCGAGCGGGGGGGCCAAGATATGAGCAGTTCTTC
j_gene: TRBJ1-3; abundance: NA; v_gene: TRBV5-1; d_gene: NA; CDR3aa: CASSPQGTGNTIYF; CDR3nt: TGCGCCAGCAGCCCACAGGGTACTGGAAACACCATATATTTT
j_gene: TRBJ1-1; abundance: NA; v_gene: TRBV28; d_gene: NA; CDR3aa: CASSLTRGGKSYPEAFF; CDR3nt: TGTGCCAGCAGTTTAACGAGGGGGGGCAAGTCTTATCCTGAAGCTTTCTTT
j_gene: TRBJ2-5; abundance: NA; v_gene: TRBV5-4; d_gene: TRBD2; CDR3aa: CASSLGLAEQETQYF; CDR3nt: TGTGCCAGCAGCCTGGGACTAGCGGAGCAAGAGACCCAGTACTTC
j_gene: TRBJ1-6; abundance: NA; v_gene: TRBV3-1/TRBV3-2; d_gene: TRBD1; CDR3aa: CASSLRQGAPLHF; CDR3nt: TGTGCCAGCAGCCTCCGACAGGGAGCACCCCTCCACTTT
j_gene: TRBJ1-2; abundance: NA; v_gene: TRBV20-1; d_gene: NA; CDR3aa: CSAVSGPTYTF; CDR3nt: TGCAGTGCGGTGAGTGGGCCCACCTACACCTTC
j_gene: TRBJ2-2; abundance: NA; v_gene: TRBV28; d_gene: TRBD1; CDR3aa: CASTGGQGTGELFF; CDR3nt: TGTGCCAGCACCGGGGGACAGGGGACCGGGGAGCTGTTTTTT
j_gene: TRBJ2-4; abundance: NA; v_gene: TRBV27; d_gene: TRBD2; CDR3aa: CASRFSGGASNIQYF; CDR3nt: TGTGCCAGCAGATTTAGCGGGGGGGCCTCTAACATTCAGTACTTC
j_gene: TRBJ2-7; abundance: few; v_gene: TRBV7-8; d_gene: NA; CDR3aa: CASSLGPAAGYEQYF; CDR3nt: TGTGCCAGCAGCTTAGGTCCGGCCGCAGGCTACGAGCAGTACTTC
j_gene: TRBJ2-3; abundance: NA; v_gene: TRBV5-1; d_gene: TRBD2; CDR3aa: CASSSQGLAGAADTQYF; CDR3nt: TGCGCCAGCAGCTCACAAGGACTAGCGGGGGCTGCAGATACGCAGTATTTT
j_gene: TRBJ1-2; abundance: NA; v_gene: TRBV18; d_gene: TRBD1; CDR3aa: CASGQGVNYGYTF; CDR3nt: TGTGCCAGCGGACAGGGGGTGAACTATGGCTACACCTTC
j_gene: TRBJ1-1; abundance: NA; v_gene: TRBV21-1; d_gene: NA; CDR3aa: CASSRQGGLNTEAFF; CDR3nt: TGTGCCAGCAGCAGGCAGGGAGGGTTGAACACTGAAGCTTTCTTT
j_gene: TRBJ1-1; abundance: NA; v_gene: TRBV18; d_gene: NA; CDR3aa: CASSPRDLNTEAFF; CDR3nt: TGTGCCAGCTCACCGAGGGACTTGAACACTGAAGCTTTCTTT
j_gene: TRBJ2-5; abundance: NA; v_gene: TRBV4-2; d_gene: TRBD1; CDR3aa: CASSYTPQRGQGETQYF; CDR3nt: TGTGCCAGCAGCTATACACCGCAGCGGGGACAGGGAGAGACCCAGTACTTC
j_gene: TRBJ2-3; abundance: NA; v_gene: TRBV9; d_gene: NA; CDR3aa: CASNRELSGGTDTQYF; CDR3nt: TGTGCCAGCAACAGAGAGCTATCGGGGGGCACAGATACGCAGTATTTT
j_gene: TRBJ1-2; abundance: NA; v_gene: TRBV5-4; d_gene: NA; CDR3aa: CASSLGAGNGYTF; CDR3nt: TGTGCCAGCAGCTTGGGGGCAGGGAATGGCTACACCTTC
j_gene: TRBJ2-3; abundance: NA; v_gene: TRBV7-2; d_gene: NA; CDR3aa: CASSTYQVGGDTQYF; CDR3nt: TGTGCCAGCAGCACTTATCAGGTGGGGGGAGATACGCAGTATTTT
j_gene: TRBJ1-1; abundance: NA; v_gene: TRBV2; d_gene: NA; CDR3aa: CASSVRQINTEAFF; CDR3nt: TGTGCCAGCAGTGTGCGGCAGATTAACACTGAAGCTTTCTTT
j_gene: TRBJ2-1; abundance: NA; v_gene: TRBV6-5; d_gene: TRBD2; CDR3aa: CASRGSGVNEQFF; CDR3nt: TGTGCCAGCAGGGGAAGCGGGGTCAATGAGCAGTTCTTC
j_gene: TRBJ1-2; abundance: NA; v_gene: TRBV6-5; d_gene: TRBD1; CDR3aa: CASRDRGGYGYTF; CDR3nt: TGTGCCAGCAGAGACAGGGGGGGATATGGCTACACCTTC
j_gene: TRBJ1-4; abundance: NA; v_gene: TRBV29-1; d_gene: NA; CDR3aa: CSVEDYNEKLFF; CDR3nt: TGCAGCGTTGAAGACTATAATGAAAAACTGTTTTTT
j_gene: TRBJ1-1; abundance: NA; v_gene: TRBV12-5; d_gene: NA; CDR3aa: CASGLVGWETTEAFF; CDR3nt: TGTGCTAGTGGTTTGGTTGGGTGGGAGACCACTGAAGCTTTCTTT
j_gene: TRBJ2-1; abundance: NA; v_gene: TRBV6-2/TRBV6-3; d_gene: NA; CDR3aa: CASSPRRPFGNEQFF; CDR3nt: TGTGCCAGCAGCCCTAGGCGGCCCTTTGGCAATGAGCAGTTCTTC
j_gene: TRBJ1-1; abundance: once; v_gene: TRBV19; d_gene: TRBD1; CDR3aa: CASSALRGQGGTEAFF; CDR3nt: TGTGCCAGTAGTGCATTAAGGGGACAGGGTGGGACTGAAGCTTTCTTT
j_gene: TRBJ2-7; abundance: once; v_gene: TRBV5-1; d_gene: NA; CDR3aa: CASSPRSSGGAGQYEQYF; CDR3nt: TGCGCCAGCAGCCCCCGGAGTAGTGGAGGGGCAGGGCAGTACGAGCAGTACTTC
j_gene: TRBJ1-1; abundance: few; v_gene: TRBV20-1; d_gene: TRBD1; CDR3aa: CSATETGSTEAFF; CDR3nt: TGCAGTGCTACTGAGACAGGGAGCACTGAAGCTTTCTTT
j_gene: TRBJ2-5; abundance: NA; v_gene: TRBV5-1; d_gene: NA; CDR3aa: CASSQIAGAEETQYF; CDR3nt: TGCGCCAGCAGCCAGATCGCGGGGGCCGAAGAGACCCAGTACTTC
j_gene: TRBJ1-6; abundance: NA; v_gene: TRBV19; d_gene: NA; CDR3aa: CASSIDGAFNSPLHF; CDR3nt: TGTGCCAGTAGTATAGATGGGGCATTCAATTCACCCCTCCACTTT
j_gene: TRBJ1-2; abundance: NA; v_gene: TRBV5-4; d_gene: TRBD1; CDR3aa: CASSIGQGARVDYGYTF; CDR3nt: TGTGCCAGCAGCATTGGACAGGGGGCGCGGGTGGACTATGGCTACACCTTC
j_gene: TRBJ2-7; abundance: NA; v_gene: TRBV12-3/TRBV12-4; d_gene: NA; CDR3aa: CASSLEAREQYF; CDR3nt: TGTGCCAGCAGTTTAGAAGCCCGCGAGCAGTACTTC
j_gene: TRBJ1-1; abundance: NA; v_gene: TRBV11-2; d_gene: NA; CDR3aa: CASSLNRLTEAFF; CDR3nt: TGTGCCAGCAGCTTGAACAGGCTCACTGAAGCTTTCTTT
j_gene: TRBJ2-3; abundance: NA; v_gene: TRBV18; d_gene: TRBD1; CDR3aa: CASSPQGATTDTQYF; CDR3nt: TGTGCCAGCTCACCGCAGGGGGCGACGACAGATACGCAGTATTTT
j_gene: TRBJ1-4; abundance: NA; v_gene: TRBV10-1; d_gene: TRBD1; CDR3aa: CASRGTGRNEKLFF; CDR3nt: TGCGCCAGCAGGGGGACAGGGAGGAATGAAAAACTGTTTTTT
j_gene: TRBJ1-1; abundance: NA; v_gene: TRBV30; d_gene: NA; CDR3aa: CAWSVQAGMNTEAFF; CDR3nt: TGTGCCTGGAGTGTACAGGCAGGGATGAACACTGAAGCTTTCTTT
j_gene: TRBJ2-1; abundance: NA; v_gene: TRBV5-4; d_gene: TRBD1; CDR3aa: CASSSLQGNRDNEQFF; CDR3nt: TGTGCCAGCAGCTCCCTACAGGGGAATCGGGACAATGAGCAGTTCTTC